A single sample is the source of the 8 T cell receptor beta chains below, sequenced in a study of T-cell memory formation after mild COVID-19. TCRdb passed the 5' RACE reads through MiXCR, listing each CDR3 protein once. This sample has roughly 310,000 distinct CDR3 sequences, with approximately 16% found just once. The sample was PBMCs or a T cell subset sorted from them (not recorded which). The receptors shown here come from a man aged 18-30 years who had mild COVID-19 (a few samples of this study predate the infection). Cell type and time point are not known.

The chain couples TRBV4-1 to TRBJ2-1, with D tentatively TRBD2 (7 bases). This CDR3 contains 17 residues. CDR1 is MGHRA and CDR2 is YSYEKL in the germline V gene. Trimming took off 1 base at V and 1 base at J, with 14 bases between the two ends. CDR3 in DNA: TGCGCCAGCAGCCAAGTAAGGGGGGGCGGTTCCTACAATGAGCAGTTCTTC. It translates to CASSQVRGGGSYNEQFF.

This clonotype was recorded many times. The chain joins TRBV5-1 to TRBJ2-3; TRBD1 matches 7 bases. Germline-derived CDR1 and CDR2 are SGHRS and YFSETQ. The CDR3 has 14 residues. Trimming took 4 bases from V and 4 from J; bases not matched to a gene: 6. CDR3 in amino acids: CASSIQGVPDTQYF. CDR3 sequence (DNA): TGCGCCAGCAGCATTCAGGGGGTCCCAGATACGCAGTATTTT.

The V gene is TRBV4-1, the J gene TRBJ1-4, with a tentative D call TRBD1 (6 bases). From germline, CDR1 is MGHRA and CDR2 YSYEKL. V lost 3 bases and J 5 bases, leaving 10 bases between the germline ends. The CDR3 has 14 residues. Written as DNA, the CDR3 is TGCGCCAGCAGCCACCTACAGGGAAATGAAAAACTGTTTTTT. Translated: CASSHLQGNEKLFF.

The chain joins TRBV12-3 or TRBV12-4 to TRBJ1-4; D unresolved. The CDR3 runs 15 residues. V gave up 7 bases and J gave up 6 bases, with 18 bases separating them. For the CDR3, the DNA is TGTGCCAGCACCGTTTTTTCCCGGACGGATGAAAAACTGTTTTTT. Translated, it gives CASTVFSRTDEKLFF.

The chain uses TRBV18 and TRBJ2-7; 12 bases map to TRBD1. Germline V gene lookup returns CDR1 KGHSH and CDR2 LQKENI. V dropped 5 bases and J dropped 7; count of bases not matched to a gene: 6. The CDR3 consists of 14 residues. CDR3 DNA: TGTGCCAGCTCATCCGGGACAGGGGGCTGGGAGCAGTACTTC. Translation gives CASSSGTGGWEQYF.

This clonotype turned up a few times. The V call is TRBV5-1, the J call TRBJ2-5, with D possibly being TRBD1 (6 bases). V was cut by 0 bases and J by 4 bases, with 13 bases left in between. This CDR3 contains 15 residues. From germline, CDR1 is SGHRS and CDR2 YFSETQ. DNA for the CDR3: TGCGCCAGCAGCTTGGGCCAGGGGAACGGAGAGACCCAGTACTTC. Amino acid sequence: CASSLGQGNGETQYF.

This clonotype was observed a few times. The J gene is TRBJ1-1, the V gene TRBV5-1; 8 bases match TRBD1. Germline assignment: CDR1 SGHRS and CDR2 YFSETQ. With V trimmed by 5 bases and J by 6 bases, 9 bases remained unmatched. The CDR3 has 14 amino acids. The CDR3 spells CASRSVTGVAEAFF. The DNA for the CDR3 is TGCGCCAGCAGGTCAGTGACAGGGGTTGCTGAAGCTTTCTTT.

V usage is TRBV5-1 and J usage is TRBJ2-7, with 10 bases matching TRBD1. The CDR3 length is 16 residues. V shed 4 bases and J 7 bases; nucleotides not matched to a gene: 14. Germline CDR1 reads SGHRS; CDR2 reads YFSETQ. This CDR3 reads CASSRGPGTGAGEQYF. DNA for the CDR3: TGCGCCAGCAGCAGGGGCCCCGGGACAGGGGCGGGAGAGCAGTACTTC.